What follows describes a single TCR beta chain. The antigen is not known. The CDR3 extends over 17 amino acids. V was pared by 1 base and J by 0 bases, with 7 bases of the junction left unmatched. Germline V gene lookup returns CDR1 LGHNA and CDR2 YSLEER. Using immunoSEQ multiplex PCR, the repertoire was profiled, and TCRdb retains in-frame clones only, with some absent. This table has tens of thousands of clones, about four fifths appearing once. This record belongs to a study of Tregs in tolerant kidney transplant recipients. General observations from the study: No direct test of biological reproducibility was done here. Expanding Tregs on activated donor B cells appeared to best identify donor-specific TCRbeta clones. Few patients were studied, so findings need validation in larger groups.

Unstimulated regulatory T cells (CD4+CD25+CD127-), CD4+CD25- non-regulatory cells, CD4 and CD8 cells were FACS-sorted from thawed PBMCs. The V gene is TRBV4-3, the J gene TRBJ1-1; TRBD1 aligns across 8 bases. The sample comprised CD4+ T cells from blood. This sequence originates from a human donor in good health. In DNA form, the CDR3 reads TGCGCCAGCAGCCAAGCTGACAGGGGCCTATTGAACACTGAAGCTTTCTTT. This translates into CASSQADRGLLNTEAFF.